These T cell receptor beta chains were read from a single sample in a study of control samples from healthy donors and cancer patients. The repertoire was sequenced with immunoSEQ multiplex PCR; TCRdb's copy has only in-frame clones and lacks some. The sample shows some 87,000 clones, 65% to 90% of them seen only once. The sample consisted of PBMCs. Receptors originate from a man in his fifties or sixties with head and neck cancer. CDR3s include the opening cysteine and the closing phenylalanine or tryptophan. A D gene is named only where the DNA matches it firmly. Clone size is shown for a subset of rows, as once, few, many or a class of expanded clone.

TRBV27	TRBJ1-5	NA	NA	TGTGCCAGCAGTTTCGGAGGGGTTGGCAATCAGCCCCAGCATTTT	CASSFGGVGNQPQHF
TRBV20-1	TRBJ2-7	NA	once	TGCAGTGCGGGTCAGGGCTACGAGCAGTACTTC	CSAGQGYEQYF
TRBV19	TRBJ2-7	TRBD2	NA	TGTGCCAGTAGTATCTCAAGGACTAGCTACGAGCAGTACTTC	CASSISRTSYEQYF
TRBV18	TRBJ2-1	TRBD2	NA	TGTGCCAGTTCTAGCGGGAGGTCAAATGAGCAGTTCTTC	CASSSGRSNEQFF
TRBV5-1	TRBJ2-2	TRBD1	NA	TGCGCCAGCAGCCCCAGACAGGGGGCACCCCTCGGGGGGGAGCTGTTTTTT	CASSPRQGAPLGGELFF
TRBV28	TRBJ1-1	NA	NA	TGTGCCAGCAGTATAGGGACTGAAGCTTTCTTT	CASSIGTEAFF
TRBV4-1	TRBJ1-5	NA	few	TGCGCCAGCAGCCCCGGACAGTTCAATCAGCCCCAGCATTTT	CASSPGQFNQPQHF
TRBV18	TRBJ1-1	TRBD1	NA	TGTGCCAGCTCGCGCAATAACAGGGGCCCCTTGAACACTGAAGCTTTCTTT	CASSRNNRGPLNTEAFF
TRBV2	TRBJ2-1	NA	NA	TGTGCCAGCAGTGGGACTGGGAGCTCCTACAATGAGCAGTTCTTC	CASSGTGSSYNEQFF
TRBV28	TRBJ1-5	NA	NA	TGTGCCAGCAGCCCCGGGGGGGTTAGCAATCAGCCCCAGCATTTT	CASSPGGVSNQPQHF
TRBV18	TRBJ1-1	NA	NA	TGTGCCAGCTCACTAAGTGGGCGGGTAGCTGAAGCTTTCTTT	CASSLSGRVAEAFF
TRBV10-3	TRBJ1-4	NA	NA	TGTGCCATCAGTGAGTCCGCAACAACTAATGAAAAACTGTTTTTT	CAISESATTNEKLFF
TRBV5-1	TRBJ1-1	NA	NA	TGCGCCAGCAGCCCAAGGACGGGAGTCGGAGAAGCTTTCTTT	CASSPRTGVGEAFF
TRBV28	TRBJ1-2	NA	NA	TGTGCCAGCAGTCCCTCCCCTCAGGCAAACTATGGCTACACCTTC	CASSPSPQANYGYTF
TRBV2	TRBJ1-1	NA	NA	TGTGCCAGCCAATGGGGGGTTTCCACTGAAGCTTTCTTT	CASQWGVSTEAFF
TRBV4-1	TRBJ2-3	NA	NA	TGCGCCAGCAGCCACGCGACCGGACAGAAACGGACAAATACGCAGTATTTT	CASSHATGQKRTNTQYF
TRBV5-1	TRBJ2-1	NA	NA	TGCGCCAGCAGCTTCCGCCCAGACACCTACAATGAGCAGTTCTTC	CASSFRPDTYNEQFF
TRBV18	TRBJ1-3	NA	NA	TGTGCCAGCACGTGGGCGTCGGGGGTCGGAAACACCATATATTTT	CASTWASGVGNTIYF
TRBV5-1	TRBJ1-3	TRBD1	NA	TGCGCCAGCAGCGATCAGGGGGGATCCGGAAACACCATATATTTT	CASSDQGGSGNTIYF
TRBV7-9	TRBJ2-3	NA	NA	TGTGCCAGCAGTTCTCGTGGAGATACGCAGTATTTT	CASSSRGDTQYF
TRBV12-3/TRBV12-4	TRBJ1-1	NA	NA	TGTGCCAGCAGCCGTGACCCGGCTGAAGCTTTCTTT	CASSRDPAEAFF
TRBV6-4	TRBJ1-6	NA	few	TGTGCCAGCAGCCAGGGGCGCTTTAATTCACCCCTCCACTTT	CASSQGRFNSPLHF
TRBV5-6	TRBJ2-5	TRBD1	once	TGTGCCAGCAGCTTGGTTTCAGGGGGTCCGGAGACCCAGTACTTC	CASSLVSGGPETQYF
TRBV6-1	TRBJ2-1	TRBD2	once	TGTGCCAGCAGTGAAATCACAAGGACTAGCGGGAGTGGGGACAATGAGCAGTTCTTC	CASSEITRTSGSGDNEQFF
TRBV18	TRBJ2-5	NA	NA	TGTGCCAGCTCACCACGAGGGGCGACGAGGGAGACCCAGTACTTC	CASSPRGATRETQYF
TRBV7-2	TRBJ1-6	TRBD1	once	TGTGCCAGCAGCGGTTACCCGGGACAGAATTCACCCCTCCACTTT	CASSGYPGQNSPLHF
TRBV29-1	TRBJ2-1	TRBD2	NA	TGCAGCGTTGTCCCTTGGACTAGTTACAATGAGCAGTTCTTC	CSVVPWTSYNEQFF
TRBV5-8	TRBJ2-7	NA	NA	TGTGCCAGCAGCTTGGATCCCGGTGGGTCCTACGAGCAGTACTTC	CASSLDPGGSYEQYF